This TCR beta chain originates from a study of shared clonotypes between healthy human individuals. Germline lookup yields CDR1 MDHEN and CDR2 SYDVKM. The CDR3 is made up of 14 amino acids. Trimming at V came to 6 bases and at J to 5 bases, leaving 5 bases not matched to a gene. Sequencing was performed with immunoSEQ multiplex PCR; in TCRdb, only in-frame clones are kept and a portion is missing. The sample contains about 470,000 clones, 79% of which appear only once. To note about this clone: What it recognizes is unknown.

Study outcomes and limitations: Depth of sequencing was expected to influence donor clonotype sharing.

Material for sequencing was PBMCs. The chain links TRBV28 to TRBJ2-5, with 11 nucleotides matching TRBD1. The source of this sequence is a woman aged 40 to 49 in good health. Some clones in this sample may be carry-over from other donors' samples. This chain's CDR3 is CASSSGTGGETQYF. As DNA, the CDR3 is TGTGCCAGCAGCTCCGGGACAGGGGGGGAGACCCAGTACTTC.